Listed here are 24 T cell receptor beta chains from one sample, sequenced in a study of T cell responses to AZD1222 COVID-19 vaccine. Sequencing used immunoSEQ multiplex PCR; TCRdb keeps in-frame clones, though not all of them. The sample lists 120,000 or so clones, 84% seen once, with about 27% in the top ten. Sequencing was performed on peripheral blood, taken 28 days after the second AZD1222 dose. The origin of the receptors is an adult who received the AZD1222 COVID-19 vaccine.

The chain is built from TRBV9 and TRBJ1-4, with D maybe TRBD1 (5 bases). Germline lookup yields CDR1 SGDLS and CDR2 YYNGEE. CDR3 length: 16 amino acids. With 3 bases removed from V and 5 bases from J, the gap between germline ends came to 17 bases. CDR3 loop: CASSGGWTPGNEKLFF. DNA of the CDR3: TGTGCCAGCAGCGGCGGGTGGACCCCAGGGAATGAAAAACTGTTTTTT.

V and J are TRBV7-3 and TRBJ2-3, with TRBD2 matching over 9 bases. The V gene's germline CDR1 is SGHTA and CDR2 FQGTGA. The CDR3 is 14 residues long. With 6 bases clipped from V and 8 bases from J, the junction kept 9 bases outside the gene matches. CDR3 sequence reads: CASRPLAGSVTQYF. The DNA for the CDR3 is TGTGCCAGCAGGCCCCTAGCGGGGAGTGTTACGCAGTATTTT.

The rearrangement uses TRBV5-6 and TRBJ1-1, with D possibly being TRBD1 (5 bases). Looked up from germline, CDR1 is SGHDT and CDR2 is YYEEEE. The CDR3 consists of 15 residues. V dropped 4 bases and J dropped 7 bases, with 20 bases sitting between them. The CDR3 DNA follows: TGTGCCAGCAGCATTGGGGACCGGACTTCGGGTGAAGCTTTCTTT. This sequence encodes CASSIGDRTSGEAFF.

The gene calls are TRBV24-1 and TRBJ1-2; no firm D call. Germline CDR1 is KGHDR and CDR2 is SFDVKD. V dropped 5 bases and J dropped 8 bases, with 2 bases sitting between them. The CDR3 loop spans 9 amino acids. For the CDR3, the DNA is TGTGCCACCAGTGGCGGCTACACCTTC. It codes for CATSGGYTF.

The chain recombines TRBV4-1 with TRBJ1-2, with 9 bases matching TRBD1. J lost 1 base, V lost 3 bases, and 9 bases had no gene match. The germline gives CDR1 MGHRA, CDR2 YSYEKL. The CDR3 extends over 17 amino acids. For the CDR3, the DNA is TGCGCCAGCAGCCACATTCCCGGACAGGGGCTTAACTATGGCTACACCTTC. Its translation is CASSHIPGQGLNYGYTF.

This rearrangement joins TRBV12-3 or TRBV12-4 to TRBJ2-7; D may match TRBD1 or TRBD2 (7 bases each). Trimming cost V 6 bases and J 6 bases, with 15 bases left between them. The CDR3 is 13 amino acids. For the CDR3, the DNA is TGTGCCAGCAGCATCCCAGGGGGGGGCGAGCAGTACTTC. This codes for CASSIPGGGEQYF.

This clone was observed a few times. This chain joins TRBV2 and TRBJ2-2, with 7 bases aligning to TRBD1. With 0 bases clipped from V and 4 bases from J, the junction kept 5 bases outside the gene matches. The CDR3 covers 16 residues. Germline CDR1 and CDR2: SNHLY and FYNNEI. CDR3 protein: CASSEAGGSGTGELFF. The CDR3, as DNA: TGTGCCAGCAGTGAAGCAGGGGGCTCGGGCACCGGGGAGCTGTTTTTT.

CDR3 DNA: TGTGCCAGCAGTTACGGGCGTGGGGTCGCTGAAGCTTTCTTT. As protein: CASSYGRGVAEAFF. The chain carries TRBV6-5 and TRBJ1-1; D gene ambiguous. The CDR3 runs to 14 residues. Germline loops: CDR1 MNHEY, CDR2 SVGAGI. V was shortened by 2 bases and J by 6 bases, with 13 bases between the two germline ends.

The chain links TRBV7-9 to TRBJ2-2; 7 bases are shared with TRBD1. Trimming cost V 2 bases and J 7 bases; bases outside gene matches: 7. The CDR3 is 15 amino acids. CDR1 SEHNR and CDR2 FQNEAQ come from the germline V gene (reference sequence). The CDR3 nucleotides read TGTGCCAGCAGCTTACAACAGGGGAGTAGCGGGGAGCTGTTTTTT. It yields the protein CASSLQQGSSGELFF.

The chain joins TRBV18 to TRBJ1-2; TRBD1 matches 10 bases. Germline V gene data show CDR1 as KGHSH and CDR2 as LQKENI. This CDR3 has 14 residues. Germline trimming cut 5 bases from V and 4 bases from J; bases unmatched to any gene: 4. The CDR3 DNA reads as TGTGCCAGCTCAACCGGGACAGGGGTCTATGGCTACACCTTC. Translated, it gives CASSTGTGVYGYTF.

The rearrangement links TRBV28 to TRBJ1-4, with 8 nucleotides matching TRBD1. Germline CDR1 MDHEN, CDR2 SYDVKM. The trim removed 4 bases at V and 7 bases at J, leaving 8 bases unmatched. The CDR3 is 15 amino acids. As DNA, the CDR3 is TGTGCCAGCAGTTCGCGTACAGGGGGAAGTGAAAAACTGTTTTTT. Residues: CASSSRTGGSEKLFF. Complete variable domain (other parts from reference TRBV28 and TRBJ1-4): DVKVTQSSRYLVKRTGEKVFLECVQDMDHENMFWYRQDPGLGLRLIYFSYDVKMKEKGDIPEGYSVSREKKERFSLILESASTNQTSMYLCASSSRTGGSEKLFFGSGTQLSVL.

The chain is built from TRBV4-3 and TRBJ2-3; D unresolved. The CDR3 consists of 14 residues. V lost 0 bases and J 1 base, leaving 5 bases between the germline ends. Germline V lookup: CDR1 LGHNA, CDR2 YSLEER. This CDR3 is CASSQDSGTDTQYF. CDR3 DNA: TGCGCCAGCAGCCAAGACAGCGGCACAGATACGCAGTATTTT.

The table lists this clone with a count of one. The gene calls are TRBV9 and TRBJ2-7, with 9 bases lining up with TRBD1. J lost 2 bases, V lost 3 bases, and 6 bases had no gene match. Germline CDR1 SGDLS, CDR2 YYNGEE. The CDR3 is 15 amino acids. Here the CDR3 reads CASSAGQGIAYEQYF. As DNA, the CDR3 is TGTGCCAGCAGCGCCGGACAGGGGATCGCCTACGAGCAGTACTTC.

V usage is TRBV3-1 (or the pseudogene TRBV3-2) and J usage is TRBJ1-3; no clear D gene. Germline V lookup: CDR1 LGHDT, CDR2 YNNKEL (reference sequence). Trimming cost V 5 bases and J 4 bases, with 9 bases left between them. The CDR3 is 13 residues long. The CDR3 DNA sequence: TGTGCCAGCAGCGCCTCTCGAGGAAACACCATATATTTT. Its translation is CASSASRGNTIYF.

The gene calls are TRBV30 and TRBJ1-5, with D unclear. CDR3 length: 14 residues. Per the germline V gene, CDR1 is GTSNPN and CDR2 is SVGIG (reference sequence). The ends were cut back, 0 bases at V and 5 bases at J, with 11 bases in the middle. DNA for the CDR3: TGTGCCTGGAGTGTCTCGGGAATATATCAGCCCCAGCATTTT. Protein product: CAWSVSGIYQPQHF.

This clone was observed a few times. The CDR3 nucleotides are TGTGCCTGGAGTGTGCGGGGGGCACAAGGGAGCTATGGCTACACCTTC. Translated, it gives CAWSVRGAQGSYGYTF. The chain carries TRBV30 and TRBJ1-2; maybe TRBD1 (6 bases). V shed 0 bases and J shed 4 bases, with 18 bases lying between them. Germline-derived CDR1 and CDR2 are GTSNPN and SVGIG (reference sequence). The CDR3 totals 16 residues. Together with reference TRBV30 and TRBJ1-2, the CDR3 gives the full variable domain: SQTIHQWPATLVQPVGSPLSLECTVEGTSNPNLYWYRQAAGRGLQLLFYSVGIGQISSEVPQNLSASRPQDRQFILSSKKLLLSDSGFYLCAWSVRGAQGSYGYTFGSGTRLTVV.

This clone was recorded once. J is TRBJ1-5 and V is TRBV2; D is unclear. Germline-derived CDR1 and CDR2 are SNHLY and FYNNEI. The CDR3 contains 13 residues. Between the trimmed V and J ends, which lost 2 bases and 1 base, there was a span of 3 bases. The CDR3 here is CASSERSNQPQHF. The CDR3 DNA reads as TGTGCCAGCAGTGAAAGGAGCAATCAGCCCCAGCATTTT.

With respect to this clone: Other DNA sequences from this sample encode an identical CDR3 as well. The gene calls are TRBV30 and TRBJ1-6, with a weak D call TRBD1 (5 bases). V lost 3 bases and J lost 5, with 14 bases in between. CDR1 is GTSNPN, CDR2 SVGIG, per germline (reference sequence). This CDR3 is built from 15 residues. CDR3 sequence: CAWRGGRGDNSPLHF. The CDR3 DNA sequence: TGTGCCTGGAGGGGGGGGAGAGGGGATAATTCACCCCTCCACTTT.

In this sample, this clone turned up once. The genes are TRBV5-1 and TRBJ1-4, with 8 nucleotides matching TRBD1. V trimming: 4 bases; J trimming: 8 bases; junction bases outside the gene matches: 10. Germline V lookup: CDR1 SGHRS, CDR2 YFSETQ. The CDR3 runs 15 residues. The CDR3 bases are TGCGCCAGCAGCCTAGGACAGGGATTCCGGGAAAAACTGTTTTTT. Protein: CASSLGQGFREKLFF.

The V gene is TRBV9, the J gene TRBJ1-2, with a possible D match to TRBD1 (6 bases). The CDR3 has 15 amino acids. The V end was cut by 4 bases, the J end by 2 bases, with 15 bases between. Germline CDR1 reads SGDLS; CDR2 reads YYNGEE. In DNA, the CDR3 is TGTGCCAGCAGCAAGTCAACGGGACAAAACTATGGCTACACCTTC. It codes for CASSKSTGQNYGYTF.

The chain has TRBV18 and TRBJ1-1; D unresolved. The CDR3 loop spans 13 amino acids. The V end lost 3 bases, the J end lost 1 base, and 6 bases lay between the germline ends. Germline CDR1 is KGHSH and CDR2 is LQKENI. The CDR3 DNA sequence: TGTGCCAGCTCACCCCATCCGAACACTGAAGCTTTCTTT. This translates into CASSPHPNTEAFF.

The chain uses TRBV6-5 and TRBJ1-2; TRBD1 aligns across 9 bases. Germline trimming cut 4 bases from V and 9 bases from J; bases unmatched to any gene: 9. In germline, CDR1 is MNHEY, CDR2 SVGAGI. The CDR3 totals 14 residues. The CDR3 region has the DNA TGTGCCAGCAGTTCCTTAACAGGGGGCGGAAGCTACACCTTC. This sequence encodes CASSSLTGGGSYTF.

The CDR3 sequence: CASSRSRIGTGEKLFF. In DNA, the CDR3 is TGTGCCAGTAGTAGGTCCCGAATCGGGACGGGCGAAAAACTGTTTTTT. The rearrangement joins TRBV19 to TRBJ1-4, with a tentative D call TRBD1 (5 bases). The CDR3 loop spans 16 amino acids. Germline CDR1 is LNHDA and CDR2 is SQIVND (reference sequence). V lost 4 bases and J 8 bases, leaving 20 bases between the germline ends.

This CDR3 is CSVGGPNGDYGYTF. DNA for the CDR3: TGCAGCGTGGGCGGGCCGAATGGGGACTATGGCTACACCTTC. V usage is TRBV29-1 and J usage is TRBJ1-2, with D unresolved. V lost 6 bases, J lost 3 bases, and 17 bases lay in between. The CDR3 is 14 residues long. CDR1 SQVTM and CDR2 ANQGSEA come from the germline V gene.